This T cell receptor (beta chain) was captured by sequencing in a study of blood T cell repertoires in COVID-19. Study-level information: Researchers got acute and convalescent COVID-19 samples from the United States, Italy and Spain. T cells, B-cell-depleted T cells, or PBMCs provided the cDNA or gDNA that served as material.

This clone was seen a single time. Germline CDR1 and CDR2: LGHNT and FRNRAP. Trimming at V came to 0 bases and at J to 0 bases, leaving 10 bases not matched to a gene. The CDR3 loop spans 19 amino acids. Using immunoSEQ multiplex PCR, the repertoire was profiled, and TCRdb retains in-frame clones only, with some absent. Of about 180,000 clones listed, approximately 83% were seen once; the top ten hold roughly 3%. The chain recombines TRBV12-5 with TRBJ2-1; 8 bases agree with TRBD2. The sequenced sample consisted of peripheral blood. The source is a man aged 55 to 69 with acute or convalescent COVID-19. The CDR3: CASGLVRGQLAASYNEQFF. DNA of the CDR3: TGTGCTAGTGGTTTGGTAAGGGGACAACTAGCGGCCTCCTACAATGAGCAGTTCTTC.